Listed here is a single TCR beta chain. As processed by the authors: Estimation of nucleated cell counts relied on the amplification of reference gene primers. TCRdb's copy holds only in-frame clones and misses some; the assay was immunoSEQ multiplex PCR. The V and J calls and clone size come from that table; D and trimming were worked out from the DNA. The table shows around 190,000 clones, with more than 70% occurring only once. This entry is derived from a study of blood T cell repertoires in COVID-19. Study at large: Both acute and convalescent COVID-19 samples were obtained from the United States, Italy and Spain. T cells, B-cell-depleted T cells, or PBMCs provided the cDNA or gDNA that served as material.

Participants, about 18 to 90 years old, spanned under 30 US areas. V shed 10 bases, J shed 2 bases, and the junction held 11 bases outside the gene matches. Germline V gene lookup returns CDR1 ENHRY and CDR2 SYGVKD. The length of the CDR3 is 15 residues. The TCR originated in a middle-aged man with acute COVID-19. Sequenced sample: PBMCs or T cells enriched from blood (not recorded which). V gene TRBV10-3 combines with J gene TRBJ2-3; TRBD2 agrees at 8 bases. The CDR3 here is CATGQLAENTDTQYF. The CDR3 bases are TGTGCCACCGGCCAACTAGCGGAAAACACAGATACGCAGTATTTT.